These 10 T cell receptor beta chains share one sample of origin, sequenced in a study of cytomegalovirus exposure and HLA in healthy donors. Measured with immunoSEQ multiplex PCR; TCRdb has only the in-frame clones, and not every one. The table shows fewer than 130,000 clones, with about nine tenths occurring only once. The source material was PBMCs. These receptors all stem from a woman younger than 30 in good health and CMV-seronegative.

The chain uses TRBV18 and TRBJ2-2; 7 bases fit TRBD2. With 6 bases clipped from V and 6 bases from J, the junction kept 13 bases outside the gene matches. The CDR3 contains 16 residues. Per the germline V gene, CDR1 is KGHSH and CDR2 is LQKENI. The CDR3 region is CASSSRSSGKSGELFF. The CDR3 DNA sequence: TGTGCCAGCTCCAGTCGGTCTAGCGGCAAGTCCGGGGAGCTGTTTTTT. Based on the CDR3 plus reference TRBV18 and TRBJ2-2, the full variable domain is NAGVMQNPRHLVRRRGQEARLRCSPMKGHSHVYWYRQLPEEGLKFMVYLQKENIIDESGMPKERFSAEFPKEGPSILRIQQVVRGDSAAYFCASSSRSSGKSGELFFGEGSRLTVL.

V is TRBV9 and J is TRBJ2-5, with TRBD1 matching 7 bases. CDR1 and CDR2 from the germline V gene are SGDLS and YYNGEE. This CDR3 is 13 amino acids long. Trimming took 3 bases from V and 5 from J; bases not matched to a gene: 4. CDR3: CASSGDRAETQYF. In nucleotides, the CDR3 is TGTGCCAGCAGCGGAGACAGGGCTGAGACCCAGTACTTC.

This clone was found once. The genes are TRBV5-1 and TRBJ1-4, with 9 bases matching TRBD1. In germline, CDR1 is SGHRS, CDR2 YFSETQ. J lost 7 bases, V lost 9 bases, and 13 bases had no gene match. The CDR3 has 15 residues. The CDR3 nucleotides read TGCGCCATGACCCCACCGGGACAGGGTTGTGAAAAACTGTTTTTT. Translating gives CAMTPPGQGCEKLFF.

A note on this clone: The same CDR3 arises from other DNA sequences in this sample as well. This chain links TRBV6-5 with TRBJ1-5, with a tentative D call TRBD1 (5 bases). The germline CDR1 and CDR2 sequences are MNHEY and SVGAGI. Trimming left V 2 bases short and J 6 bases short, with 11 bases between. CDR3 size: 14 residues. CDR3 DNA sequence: TGTGCCAGCAGTTACGGGCAGGGATCTCAGCCCCAGCATTTT. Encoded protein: CASSYGQGSQPQHF.

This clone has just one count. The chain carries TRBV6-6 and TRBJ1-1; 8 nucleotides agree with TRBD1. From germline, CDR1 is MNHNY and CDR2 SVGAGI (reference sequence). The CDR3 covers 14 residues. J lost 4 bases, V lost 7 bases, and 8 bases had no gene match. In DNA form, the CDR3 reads TGTGCCAGCATCGGACAGGGAATTAGCACTGAAGCTTTCTTT. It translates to CASIGQGISTEAFF.

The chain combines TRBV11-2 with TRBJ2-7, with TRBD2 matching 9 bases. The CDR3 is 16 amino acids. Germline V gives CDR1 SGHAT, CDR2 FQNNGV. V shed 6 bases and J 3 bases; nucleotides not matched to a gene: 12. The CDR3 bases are TGTGCCAGCAGGTCCTTTCGGGAGCGGGGGGTCTACGAGCAGTACTTC. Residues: CASRSFRERGVYEQYF.

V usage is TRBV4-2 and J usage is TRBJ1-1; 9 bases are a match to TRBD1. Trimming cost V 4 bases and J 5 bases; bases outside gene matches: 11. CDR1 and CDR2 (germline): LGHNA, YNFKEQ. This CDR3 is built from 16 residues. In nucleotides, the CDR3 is TGTGCCAGCAGCCCTGTCACCACAGGGGGCAGGACTGAAGCTTTCTTT. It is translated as CASSPVTTGGRTEAFF.

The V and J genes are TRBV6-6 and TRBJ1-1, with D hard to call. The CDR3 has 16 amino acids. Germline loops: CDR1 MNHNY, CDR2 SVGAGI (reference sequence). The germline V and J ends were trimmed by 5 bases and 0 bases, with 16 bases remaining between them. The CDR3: CASSPFGLGMNTEAFF. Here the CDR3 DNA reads TGTGCCAGCAGTCCTTTCGGACTGGGAATGAACACTGAAGCTTTCTTT.

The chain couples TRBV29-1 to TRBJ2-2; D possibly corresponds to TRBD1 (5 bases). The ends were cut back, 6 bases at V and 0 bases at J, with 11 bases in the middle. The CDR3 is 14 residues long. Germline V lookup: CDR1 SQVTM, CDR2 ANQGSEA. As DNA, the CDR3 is TGCAGCGTCTGGGGCTCCTCGAACACCGGGGAGCTGTTTTTT. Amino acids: CSVWGSSNTGELFF.

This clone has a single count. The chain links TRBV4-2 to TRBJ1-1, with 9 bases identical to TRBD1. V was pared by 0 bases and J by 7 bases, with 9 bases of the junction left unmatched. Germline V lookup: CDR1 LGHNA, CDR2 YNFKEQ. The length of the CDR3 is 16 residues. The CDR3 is CASSQDRGQGAFEAFF. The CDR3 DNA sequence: TGTGCCAGCAGCCAAGATCGGGGACAGGGCGCATTTGAAGCTTTCTTT.